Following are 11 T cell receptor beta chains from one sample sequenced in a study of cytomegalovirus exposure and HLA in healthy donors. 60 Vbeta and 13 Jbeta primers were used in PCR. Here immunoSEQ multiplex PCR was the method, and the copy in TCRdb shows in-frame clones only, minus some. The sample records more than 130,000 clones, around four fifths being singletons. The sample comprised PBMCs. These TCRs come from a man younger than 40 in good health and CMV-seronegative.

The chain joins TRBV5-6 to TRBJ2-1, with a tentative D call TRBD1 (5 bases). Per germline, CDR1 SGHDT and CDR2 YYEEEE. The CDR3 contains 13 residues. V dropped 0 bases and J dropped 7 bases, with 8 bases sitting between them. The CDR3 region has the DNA TGTGCCAGCAGCTTGGGAAGGGGAAATGAGCAGTTCTTC. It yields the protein CASSLGRGNEQFF.

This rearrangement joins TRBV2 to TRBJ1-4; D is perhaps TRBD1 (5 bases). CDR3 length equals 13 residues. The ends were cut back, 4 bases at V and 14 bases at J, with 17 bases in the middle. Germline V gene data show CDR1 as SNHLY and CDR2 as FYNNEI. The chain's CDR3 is CASSGDSLAELFF. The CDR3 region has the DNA TGTGCCAGCAGTGGGGACTCGCTAGCAGAGCTGTTTTTT.

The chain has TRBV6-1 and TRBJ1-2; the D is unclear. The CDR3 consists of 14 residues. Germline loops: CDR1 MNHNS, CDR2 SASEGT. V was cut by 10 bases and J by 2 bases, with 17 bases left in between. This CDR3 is CATLGGFLNYGYTF. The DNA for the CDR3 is TGTGCCACCCTGGGAGGTTTTCTAAACTATGGCTACACCTTC.

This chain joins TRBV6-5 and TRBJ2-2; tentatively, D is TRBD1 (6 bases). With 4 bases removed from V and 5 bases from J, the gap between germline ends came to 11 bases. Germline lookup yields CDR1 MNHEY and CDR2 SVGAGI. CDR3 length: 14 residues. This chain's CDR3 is CASSSNTGTGELFF. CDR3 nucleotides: TGTGCCAGCAGTTCTAACACAGGGACCGGGGAGCTGTTTTTT.

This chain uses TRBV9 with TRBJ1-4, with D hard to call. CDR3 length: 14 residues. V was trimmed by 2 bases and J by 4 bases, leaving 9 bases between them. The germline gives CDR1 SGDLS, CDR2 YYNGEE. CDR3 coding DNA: TGTGCCAGCAGCGTCGGGAGGATTAATGAAAAACTGTTTTTT. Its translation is CASSVGRINEKLFF. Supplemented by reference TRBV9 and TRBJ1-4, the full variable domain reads DSGVTQTPKHLITATGQRVTLRCSPRSGDLSVYWYQQSLDQGLQFLIQYYNGEERAKGNILERFSAQQFPDLHSELNLSSLELGDSALYFCASSVGRINEKLFFGSGTQLSVL.

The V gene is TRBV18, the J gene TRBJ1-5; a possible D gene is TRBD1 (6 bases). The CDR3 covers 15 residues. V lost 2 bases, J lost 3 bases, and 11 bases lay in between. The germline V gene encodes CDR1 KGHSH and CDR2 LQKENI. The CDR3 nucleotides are TGTGCCAGCTCACCAAGGACAGAAAACAATCAGCCCCAGCATTTT. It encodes CASSPRTENNQPQHF.

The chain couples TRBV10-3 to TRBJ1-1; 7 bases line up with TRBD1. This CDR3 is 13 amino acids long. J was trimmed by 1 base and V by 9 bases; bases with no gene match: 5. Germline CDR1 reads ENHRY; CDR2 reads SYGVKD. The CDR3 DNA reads TGTGCCATGCAGGACAGGCCGAACACTGAAGCTTTCTTT. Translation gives CAMQDRPNTEAFF.

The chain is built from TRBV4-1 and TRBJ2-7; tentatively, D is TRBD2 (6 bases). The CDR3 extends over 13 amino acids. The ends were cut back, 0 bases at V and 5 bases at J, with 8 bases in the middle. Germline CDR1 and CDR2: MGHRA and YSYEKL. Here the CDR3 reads CASSQEEGNEQYF. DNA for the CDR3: TGCGCCAGCAGCCAAGAGGAGGGAAACGAGCAGTACTTC.

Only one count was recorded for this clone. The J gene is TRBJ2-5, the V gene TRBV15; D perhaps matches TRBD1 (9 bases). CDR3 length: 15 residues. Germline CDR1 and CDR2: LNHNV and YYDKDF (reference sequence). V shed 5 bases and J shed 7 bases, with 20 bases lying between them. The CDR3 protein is CATSANAGGQGTQYF. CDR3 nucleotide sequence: TGTGCCACCAGCGCGAACGCGGGGGGACAGGGGACCCAGTACTTC.

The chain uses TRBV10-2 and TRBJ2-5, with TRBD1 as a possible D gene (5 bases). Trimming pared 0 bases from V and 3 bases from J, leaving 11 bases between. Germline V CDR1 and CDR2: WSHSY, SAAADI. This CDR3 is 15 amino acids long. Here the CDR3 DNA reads TGCGCCAGCAGTGAGTCGGGGCAGCCAGAAGAGACCCAGTACTTC. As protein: CASSESGQPEETQYF.

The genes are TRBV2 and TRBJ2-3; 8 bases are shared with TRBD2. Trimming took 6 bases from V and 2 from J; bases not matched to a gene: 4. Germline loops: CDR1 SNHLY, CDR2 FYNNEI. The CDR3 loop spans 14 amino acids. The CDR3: CASRTGGVTDTQYF. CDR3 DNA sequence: TGTGCCAGCAGAACGGGGGGGGTCACAGATACGCAGTATTTT.